What follows are 21 T cell receptor beta chains derived from one specimen sequenced in a study of cytomegalovirus exposure and HLA in healthy donors. The PCR ran on 60 Vbeta and 13 Jbeta primers. The protocol was immunoSEQ multiplex PCR, while the TCRdb copy is restricted to in-frame clones and leaves out a portion. The sample includes 100,000 to 150,000 clones, roughly three quarters of them seen just once. The sample consisted of PBMCs. The receptors shown here come from a man under 40 in good health and CMV-seropositive.

V and J are TRBV30 and TRBJ1-2; 9 bases map to TRBD1. The trim removed 4 bases at V and 6 bases at J, leaving 15 bases unmatched. Per germline, CDR1 GTSNPN and CDR2 SVGIG (reference sequence). The CDR3 runs to 16 residues. CDR3 DNA: TGTGCCTGGACAACCCCGGGGACAGGGACCTACCATGGCTACACCTTC. It specifies CAWTTPGTGTYHGYTF.

This clone was observed a few times. This chain links TRBV10-1 with TRBJ2-7; no definite D call. CDR3 size: 13 residues. The V end was cut by 3 bases, the J end by 3 bases, with 9 bases between. Germline values: CDR1 WNHNN, CDR2 SYGVQD (reference sequence). The DNA for the CDR3 is TGCGCCAGCAGTGAAATTGGCGGCTACGAGCAGTACTTC. Protein: CASSEIGGYEQYF.

Only one count was recorded for this clone. Its ends do not fully match the called genes, so a read error is possible. The J gene is TRBJ2-7, the V gene TRBV19, with TRBD1 identical over 7 bases. Germline values: CDR1 LNHDA, CDR2 SQIVND (reference sequence). CDR3 size: 15 residues. As DNA, the CDR3 is TGTGCCAGTACCGTACTCTACCGGACAGGTCGTCCCGTAGACTTC. Encoded protein: CASTVLYRTGRPVDF. Combining the CDR3 with reference TRBV19 and TRBJ2-7 gives the whole variable domain DGGITQSPKYLFRKEGQNVTLSCEQNLNHDAMYWYRQDPGQGLRLIYYSQIVNDFQKGDIAEGYSVSREKKESFPLTVTSAQKNPTAFYLCASTVLYRTGRPVDFGPGTRLTVT.

The rearrangement joins TRBV7-2 to TRBJ1-5; D is uncertain. CDR1 and CDR2 (germline): SGHTA, FQGNSA. The CDR3 has 12 residues. V lost 5 bases and J 6 bases, leaving 8 bases between the germline ends. The CDR3 sequence: CASSPEAQPQHF. CDR3 nucleotide sequence: TGTGCCAGCAGCCCTGAGGCTCAGCCCCAGCATTTT.

CDR3 nucleotides: TGTGCCAGCAGTTTTAGCGGGAGGGCCTCCATCGGGGAGCTGTTTTTT. The encoded protein is CASSFSGRASIGELFF. The rearrangement uses TRBV27 and TRBJ2-2; 11 nucleotides match TRBD2. Germline V gives CDR1 MNHEY, CDR2 SMNVEV (reference sequence). J gave up 7 bases and V 3 bases, and 7 bases lay outside the gene matches. The CDR3 loop spans 16 amino acids.

The CDR3 sequence is CASSQAGGTSGSLNEQFF. The CDR3 bases are TGTGCCAGCAGCCAAGCCGGGGGGACTAGCGGGAGCCTCAATGAGCAGTTCTTC. The rearrangement joins TRBV4-2 to TRBJ2-1; TRBD2 matches 14 bases. The junction had 8 bases not matched to a gene; V was cut back by 1 base and J by 6 bases. The CDR3 has 18 residues. CDR1 and CDR2 from the germline V gene are LGHNA and YNFKEQ.

This CDR3 reads CSVEVREQETQYF. CDR3 coding DNA: TGCAGCGTTGAGGTGAGGGAGCAAGAGACCCAGTACTTC. The V and J genes are TRBV29-1 and TRBJ2-5, with a possible D match to TRBD2 (5 bases). V lost 3 bases and J lost 2, with 10 bases in between. Germline CDR1 SQVTM, CDR2 ANQGSEA. This CDR3 region has 13 residues.

The chain joins TRBV29-1 to TRBJ1-1, with TRBD1 matching 8 bases. The V gene end was trimmed by 4 bases and the J gene end by 12 bases; junction bases not matched to a gene: 13. Germline CDR1 reads SQVTM; CDR2 reads ANQGSEA. This CDR3 comprises 13 residues. The CDR3 reads CSVGEVGQGRTFF. CDR3 coding DNA: TGCAGCGTTGGGGAGGTCGGACAGGGAAGGACTTTCTTT. Full variable domain (rest looked up from reference TRBV29-1 and TRBJ1-1): SAVISQKPSRDICQRGTSLTIQCQVDSQVTMMFWYRQQPGQSLTLIATANQGSEATYESGFVIDKFPISRPNLTFSTLTVSNMSPEDSSIYLCSVGEVGQGRTFFGQGTRLTVV.

The V and J genes are TRBV7-8 and TRBJ1-4, with D unclear. The CDR3 runs to 16 residues. The V gene lost 2 bases and the J gene lost 8 bases, with 18 bases spanning the gap. Per the germline V gene, CDR1 is SGHVS and CDR2 is FQNEAQ. The CDR3 is CASSLSAVRDSEKLFF. The CDR3 DNA sequence: TGTGCCAGCAGCTTAAGTGCCGTGCGAGATTCCGAAAAACTGTTTTTT.

The chain recombines TRBV30 with TRBJ2-5; D may be TRBD1 (5 bases). V shed 0 bases and J shed 5 bases, with 16 bases lying between them. The CDR3 runs to 15 residues. Germline CDR1 is GTSNPN and CDR2 is SVGIG (reference sequence). Here the CDR3 reads CAWSVRAGNGETQYF. For the CDR3, the DNA is TGTGCCTGGAGTGTACGCGCAGGGAATGGCGAGACCCAGTACTTC.

The chain carries TRBV27 and TRBJ2-7, with D possibly being TRBD1 (6 bases). Per germline, CDR1 MNHEY and CDR2 SMNVEV (reference sequence). This CDR3 contains 18 residues. V shed 3 bases and J shed 1 base, with 22 bases lying between them. In DNA, the CDR3 is TGTGCCAGCAGTTTGCAGGGGCCAGTCCTGCGCCTATCCTACGAGCAGTACTTC. It is translated as CASSLQGPVLRLSYEQYF.

The rearrangement links TRBV29-1 to TRBJ2-2, with D possibly TRBD1 on 6 matching bases. The CDR3 covers 13 residues. CDR1 and CDR2 (germline): SQVTM, ANQGSEA. V lost 4 bases and J lost 4, with 10 bases in between. CDR3 residues: CSVVVGATGELFF. CDR3 nucleotide sequence: TGCAGCGTTGTGGTGGGGGCCACCGGGGAGCTGTTTTTT.

The V and J genes are TRBV27 and TRBJ2-1; 8 bases are a match to TRBD1. V lost 5 bases, J lost 5 bases, and 5 bases stayed unmatched. Germline V gene lookup returns CDR1 MNHEY and CDR2 SMNVEV (reference sequence). The CDR3 spans 14 residues. In nucleotides, the CDR3 is TGTGCCAGCAGTCGGACAGGGAATAACAATGAGCAGTTCTTC. Translation: CASSRTGNNNEQFF.

The chain couples TRBV28 to TRBJ1-1; 7 bases are a match to TRBD1. Per germline, CDR1 MDHEN and CDR2 SYDVKM. The CDR3 covers 14 residues. V shed 6 bases and J 2 bases; nucleotides not matched to a gene: 6. In nucleotides, the CDR3 is TGTGCCAGCAGAATGGGACAGATAAACACTGAAGCTTTCTTT. This sequence encodes CASRMGQINTEAFF.

The table lists this clone with a count of one. This rearrangement joins TRBV7-2 to TRBJ1-3; D is possibly TRBD1 (6 bases). This CDR3 is built from 14 residues. CDR1 SGHTA and CDR2 FQGNSA come from the germline V gene. With 5 bases removed from V and 5 bases from J, the gap between germline ends came to 13 bases. CDR3 sequence (DNA): TGTGCCAGCAGCGCTAGGACAGACAGAAACACCATATATTTT. This encodes CASSARTDRNTIYF.

This chain joins TRBV27 and TRBJ1-4, with D perhaps matching TRBD1 (5 bases). Germline V gene lookup returns CDR1 MNHEY and CDR2 SMNVEV (reference sequence). CDR3 length equals 14 residues. The V gene lost 5 bases and the J gene lost 4 bases, with 11 bases spanning the gap. The CDR3 here is CASSQRQYNEKLFF. CDR3 nucleotides: TGTGCCAGCAGTCAAAGACAGTATAATGAAAAACTGTTTTTT.

The gene calls are TRBV18 and TRBJ1-5; D might be TRBD1 (5 bases). V shed 3 bases and J shed 0 bases, with 12 bases lying between them. Per germline, CDR1 KGHSH and CDR2 LQKENI. The CDR3 length is 16 residues. The CDR3 sequence: CASSPTGRYSNQPQHF. CDR3 coding DNA: TGTGCCAGCTCACCTACAGGAAGATATAGCAATCAGCCCCAGCATTTT.

This chain connects TRBV15 to TRBJ2-3; maybe TRBD1 (7 bases). The V gene lost 0 bases and the J gene lost 10 bases, with 17 bases spanning the gap. Germline V lookup: CDR1 LNHNV, CDR2 YYDKDF (reference sequence). The CDR3 extends over 15 amino acids. The CDR3 nucleotides read TGTGCCACCAGCAGAGATCATAGACAGGGCGGGGCGCAGTATTTT. Amino acids: CATSRDHRQGGAQYF.

This clone was observed a handful of times. The chain links TRBV30 to TRBJ2-1, with 9 nucleotides matching TRBD2. The CDR3 covers 14 residues. CDR1 GTSNPN and CDR2 SVGIG come from the germline V gene (reference sequence). V shed 5 bases and J 1 base; nucleotides not matched to a gene: 3. CDR3: CAWLREGSYNEQFF. The CDR3, as DNA: TGTGCCTGGTTGCGGGAGGGTTCCTACAATGAGCAGTTCTTC.

The rearrangement joins TRBV14 to TRBJ1-2; 7 positions agree with TRBD1. The CDR3 consists of 14 residues. J lost 3 bases, V lost 3 bases, and 4 bases had no gene match. Germline V CDR1 and CDR2: SGHDN, FVKESK. CDR3: CASSQWGQYYGYTF. The CDR3 coding sequence is TGTGCCAGCAGCCAGTGGGGACAGTACTATGGCTACACCTTC.

V usage is TRBV4-3 and J usage is TRBJ1-4; maybe TRBD1 (6 bases). CDR1 and CDR2 from the germline V gene are LGHNA and YSLEER. V shed 1 base and J shed 7 bases, with 10 bases lying between them. There are 14 residues in the CDR3. DNA for the CDR3: TGCGCCAGCAGCCAAGTATCGACAGGTGAAAAACTGTTTTTT. Amino acids: CASSQVSTGEKLFF.